The clone carrying this T cell receptor (beta chain) was recorded once. Its matching antigen is unknown. TCRdb reprocessed the RT-PCR reads via MiXCR and lists one record per CDR3 protein. The table shows 650,000 to 850,000 distinct CDR3 sequences, with roughly 13% occurring only once. CDR3 length: 15 amino acids. Germline V gives CDR1 MDHEN, CDR2 SYDVKM. V was clipped by 8 bases and J by 3 bases; unmatched bases: 8. The data were obtained in a study of response to subunit inactivated influenza vaccine. The study, taken as a whole, reports: A suggestion made by the authors is that each seasonal influenza vaccination recruits few new T cells.

The sample was PBMCs from blood, taken 14 days before vaccination. The gene calls are TRBV28 and TRBJ2-3; TRBD2 aligns across 10 bases. The receptor's source is a man in his forties or fifties who received an inactivated influenza vaccine. This CDR3 is CASFPAGGLTDTQYF. The CDR3 region has the DNA TGTGCCAGCTTTCCAGCGGGGGGGTTGACAGATACGCAGTATTTT.